A selection of T cell receptor beta chains follows, all from one sample in a study of vaccination and CD4 T cells after COVID-19. Their antigens are not known. TCRdb fed the PCR reads into MiXCR, producing one record per CDR3 protein. The sample lists roughly 6,400 distinct CDR3 sequences; around 25% were seen once. The sample consisted of CD4+ T cells from blood, cultured in vitro. These receptors originate from a human donor in good health. CDR3s leave out the opening cysteine and the closing phenylalanine or tryptophan.

v_gene: TRBV12-3/TRBV12-4
CDR3aa: ASTTTKGGVTGELF

v_gene: TRBV6-1
CDR3aa: ASRTGQGATYGYT

v_gene: TRBV6-4
CDR3aa: ASSDSEGRNYGYT

v_gene: TRBV11-2
CDR3aa: ASSLGYSETQY

v_gene: TRBV5-8
CDR3aa: ASSPLTAQIIKEQY

v_gene: TRBV7-6
CDR3aa: ASSLSSGSGGDQY